The rows below give T cell receptor beta chains drawn from one sample of a study of blood T cell repertoires in COVID-19. Assay used: immunoSEQ multiplex PCR; TCRdb lists only in-frame clones, some missing. The table lists about 200,000 clones, 85% to 90% of them singletons. The sequencing sample was made of peripheral blood. These receptors came from a man older than 75 with acute or convalescent COVID-19. The CDR3 runs from the conserved cysteine through the conserved F or W. The D gene is left open where the match is weak. Clone size is given for some rows only: seen once, a few or many times, or a class if the clone is expanded.

abundance: NA; d_gene: NA; v_gene: TRBV7-9; j_gene: TRBJ2-1; CDR3aa: CASSPAGEGEQFF; CDR3nt: TGTGCCAGCAGCCCCGCCGGGGAAGGAGAGCAGTTCTTC
abundance: NA; d_gene: TRBD1; v_gene: TRBV3-1/TRBV3-2; j_gene: TRBJ1-1; CDR3aa: CASSQGSQGANTEAFF; CDR3nt: TGTGCCAGCAGCCAAGGATCGCAGGGGGCGAACACTGAAGCTTTCTTT
abundance: NA; d_gene: NA; v_gene: TRBV7-9; j_gene: TRBJ2-4; CDR3aa: CASSPPPTTGKNIQYF; CDR3nt: TGTGCCAGCAGCCCCCCACCAACCACGGGAAAAAACATTCAGTACTTC
abundance: NA; d_gene: TRBD1; v_gene: TRBV24-1; j_gene: TRBJ1-2; CDR3aa: CATSDRTGDYGYTF; CDR3nt: TGTGCCACCAGTGATAGGACAGGGGACTATGGCTACACCTTC
abundance: NA; d_gene: TRBD2; v_gene: TRBV10-3; j_gene: TRBJ2-1; CDR3aa: CAISEPGTSPNEQFF; CDR3nt: TGTGCCATCAGTGAACCCGGGACTAGCCCCAATGAGCAGTTCTTC
abundance: NA; d_gene: NA; v_gene: TRBV5-1; j_gene: TRBJ1-3; CDR3aa: CASSVGQTSGNTIYF; CDR3nt: TGCGCCAGCAGCGTCGGACAGACCTCTGGAAACACCATATATTTT
abundance: NA; d_gene: TRBD1; v_gene: TRBV7-2; j_gene: TRBJ1-1; CDR3aa: CASSQQGRHTEAFF; CDR3nt: TGTGCCAGCAGCCAACAGGGGAGGCACACTGAAGCTTTCTTT
abundance: NA; d_gene: TRBD1; v_gene: TRBV18; j_gene: TRBJ1-3; CDR3aa: CASSTDGTGSLNTIYF; CDR3nt: TGTGCCAGCTCAACTGATGGGACAGGCTCGCTGAACACCATATATTTT
abundance: NA; d_gene: NA; v_gene: TRBV6-5; j_gene: TRBJ1-1; CDR3aa: CASSYSVRLNTEAFF; CDR3nt: TGTGCCAGCAGTTACTCGGTCCGGTTGAACACTGAAGCTTTCTTT
abundance: NA; d_gene: NA; v_gene: TRBV12-5; j_gene: TRBJ2-3; CDR3aa: CALVAGYTDTQYF; CDR3nt: TGTGCGCTTGTTGCGGGGTACACAGATACGCAGTATTTT
abundance: NA; d_gene: NA; v_gene: TRBV5-6; j_gene: TRBJ1-2; CDR3aa: CASSFTAEDIYGYTF; CDR3nt: TGTGCCAGCAGCTTTACGGCAGAGGATATCTATGGCTACACCTTC
abundance: NA; d_gene: TRBD2; v_gene: TRBV9; j_gene: TRBJ2-1; CDR3aa: CASSGGTSGYNEQFF; CDR3nt: TGTGCCAGCAGCGGGGGGACTAGCGGATACAATGAGCAGTTCTTC
abundance: few; d_gene: TRBD1; v_gene: TRBV12-5; j_gene: TRBJ2-3; CDR3aa: CASGPRTGATDTQYF; CDR3nt: TGTGCTAGTGGTCCCAGGACAGGGGCGACAGATACGCAGTATTTT
abundance: NA; d_gene: NA; v_gene: TRBV29-1; j_gene: TRBJ1-3; CDR3aa: CSVEDNSGNTIYF; CDR3nt: TGCAGCGTTGAGGACAACTCTGGAAACACCATATATTTT
abundance: NA; d_gene: TRBD2; v_gene: TRBV6-5; j_gene: TRBJ2-7; CDR3aa: CASTPSGKKEQYF; CDR3nt: TGTGCCAGCACCCCTAGCGGGAAAAAGGAGCAGTACTTC
abundance: NA; d_gene: NA; v_gene: TRBV11-2; j_gene: TRBJ2-3; CDR3aa: CASSPPGREGRTDTQYF; CDR3nt: TGTGCCAGCAGCCCGCCGGGGCGAGAGGGGAGGACAGATACGCAGTATTTT
abundance: NA; d_gene: NA; v_gene: TRBV7-9; j_gene: TRBJ1-2; CDR3aa: CASSLGINYGYTF; CDR3nt: TGTGCCAGCAGCTTAGGTATAAACTATGGCTACACCTTC
abundance: NA; d_gene: NA; v_gene: TRBV3-1/TRBV3-2; j_gene: TRBJ1-5; CDR3aa: CASSSRQSNQPQHF; CDR3nt: TGTGCCAGCAGCTCCCGACAGAGCAATCAGCCCCAGCATTTT
abundance: NA; d_gene: NA; v_gene: TRBV9; j_gene: TRBJ2-2; CDR3aa: CASSVVPQGTGELFF; CDR3nt: TGTGCCAGCAGCGTAGTCCCGCAGGGGACCGGGGAGCTGTTTTTT
abundance: NA; d_gene: TRBD2; v_gene: TRBV5-1; j_gene: TRBJ2-5; CDR3aa: CASTNPGLAEETQYF; CDR3nt: TGCGCCAGCACCAACCCCGGACTAGCGGAAGAGACCCAGTACTTC
abundance: NA; d_gene: TRBD2; v_gene: TRBV9; j_gene: TRBJ2-3; CDR3aa: CASSEWTSGTDTQYF; CDR3nt: TGTGCCAGCAGCGAGTGGACTAGCGGCACAGATACGCAGTATTTT
abundance: NA; d_gene: NA; v_gene: TRBV3-1/TRBV3-2; j_gene: TRBJ1-2; CDR3aa: CASSQVGILNYGYTF; CDR3nt: TGTGCCAGCAGCCAAGTCGGGATATTAAACTATGGCTACACCTTC
abundance: NA; d_gene: TRBD2; v_gene: TRBV19; j_gene: TRBJ2-1; CDR3aa: CASSTPTGGAAYNEQFF; CDR3nt: TGTGCCAGTAGTACTCCCACGGGGGGAGCAGCCTACAATGAGCAGTTCTTC
abundance: NA; d_gene: TRBD2; v_gene: TRBV5-4; j_gene: TRBJ2-4; CDR3aa: CASSSRLGAGEDIQYF; CDR3nt: TGTGCCAGCAGCTCCCGCCTGGGAGCGGGAGAGGACATTCAGTACTTC
abundance: few; d_gene: NA; v_gene: TRBV30; j_gene: TRBJ2-4; CDR3aa: CAWSSRVRPLDKNIQYF; CDR3nt: TGTGCCTGGAGTAGCAGGGTCCGTCCTTTGGACAAAAACATTCAGTACTTC
abundance: NA; d_gene: TRBD1; v_gene: TRBV5-6; j_gene: TRBJ1-2; CDR3aa: CASSSRDRFLLGYGYTF; CDR3nt: TGTGCCAGCAGCAGCCGGGACAGATTTCTTCTTGGCTATGGCTACACCTTC
abundance: NA; d_gene: TRBD1; v_gene: TRBV9; j_gene: TRBJ1-3; CDR3aa: CASSVSGQGGGNTIYF; CDR3nt: TGTGCCAGCAGCGTATCGGGACAGGGGGGCGGAAACACCATATATTTT
abundance: NA; d_gene: NA; v_gene: TRBV5-5; j_gene: TRBJ2-7; CDR3aa: CASSAGIYEQYF; CDR3nt: TGTGCCAGCAGCGCGGGAATTTACGAGCAGTACTTC
abundance: NA; d_gene: TRBD1; v_gene: TRBV6-5; j_gene: TRBJ2-7; CDR3aa: CASSPSTGHYEQYF; CDR3nt: TGTGCCAGCAGTCCCTCGACAGGGCACTACGAGCAGTACTTC
abundance: many; d_gene: NA; v_gene: TRBV11-1; j_gene: TRBJ2-1; CDR3aa: CASSLSTYNEQFF; CDR3nt: TGTGCCAGCAGCTTAAGCACCTACAATGAGCAGTTCTTC
abundance: few; d_gene: NA; v_gene: TRBV5-5; j_gene: TRBJ1-5; CDR3aa: CASSLVPGFSNQPQHF; CDR3nt: TGTGCCAGCAGCTTGGTCCCGGGTTTTAGCAATCAGCCCCAGCATTTT
abundance: NA; d_gene: TRBD1; v_gene: TRBV12-3/TRBV12-4; j_gene: TRBJ2-2; CDR3aa: CASRTGGVGELFF; CDR3nt: TGTGCCAGCAGGACAGGGGGAGTCGGGGAGCTGTTTTTT
abundance: NA; d_gene: NA; v_gene: TRBV7-9; j_gene: TRBJ2-7; CDR3aa: CASSILLLSNEQYF; CDR3nt: TGTGCCAGCAGCATACTCCTTCTTAGTAACGAGCAGTACTTC
abundance: few; d_gene: TRBD2; v_gene: TRBV13; j_gene: TRBJ2-1; CDR3aa: CASSSRLAGEGNEQFF; CDR3nt: TGTGCCAGCAGCTCGAGGCTAGCGGGAGAGGGGAATGAGCAGTTCTTC
abundance: NA; d_gene: NA; v_gene: TRBV6-1; j_gene: TRBJ2-7; CDR3aa: CASSEGFRGNPYEQYF; CDR3nt: TGTGCCAGCAGTGAAGGTTTCAGGGGTAACCCCTACGAGCAGTACTTC
abundance: NA; d_gene: TRBD1; v_gene: TRBV30; j_gene: TRBJ1-5; CDR3aa: CAWSALTGGANQPQHF; CDR3nt: TGTGCCTGGAGTGCCCTGACAGGGGGTGCCAATCAGCCCCAGCATTTT
abundance: NA; d_gene: NA; v_gene: TRBV7-8; j_gene: TRBJ1-3; CDR3aa: CASSRSGDVSGNTIYF; CDR3nt: TGTGCCAGCTCTCGTTCAGGGGATGTCTCTGGAAACACCATATATTTT
abundance: NA; d_gene: NA; v_gene: TRBV3-1/TRBV3-2; j_gene: TRBJ2-7; CDR3aa: CASRPDTPSSYEQYF; CDR3nt: TGTGCCAGCAGACCGGACACCCCCAGCTCCTACGAGCAGTACTTC
abundance: NA; d_gene: NA; v_gene: TRBV7-2; j_gene: TRBJ1-1; CDR3aa: CASSPTGAGMNTEAFF; CDR3nt: TGTGCCAGCAGCCCGACCGGGGCGGGGATGAACACTGAAGCTTTCTTT
abundance: once; d_gene: NA; v_gene: TRBV10-3; j_gene: TRBJ2-3; CDR3aa: CAISEGQITDTQYF; CDR3nt: TGTGCCATCAGTGAGGGACAGATCACAGATACGCAGTATTTT
abundance: once; d_gene: NA; v_gene: TRBV29-1; j_gene: TRBJ2-2; CDR3aa: CSARLNTGELFF; CDR3nt: TGCAGCGCTCGGTTGAACACCGGGGAGCTGTTTTTT
abundance: NA; d_gene: TRBD1; v_gene: TRBV18; j_gene: TRBJ2-1; CDR3aa: CASSFYRGRDHEQFF; CDR3nt: TGTGCCAGCTCATTCTACAGGGGCCGAGACCATGAGCAGTTCTTC
abundance: NA; d_gene: TRBD1; v_gene: TRBV5-5; j_gene: TRBJ1-3; CDR3aa: CASSVQGFSGNTIYF; CDR3nt: TGTGCCAGCAGCGTACAGGGGTTCTCTGGAAACACCATATATTTT
abundance: NA; d_gene: TRBD1; v_gene: TRBV5-1; j_gene: TRBJ1-6; CDR3aa: CASSSGTVAYSYNSPLHF; CDR3nt: TGCGCCAGCAGTTCTGGGACAGTGGCTTACTCCTATAATTCACCCCTCCACTTT
abundance: NA; d_gene: NA; v_gene: TRBV27; j_gene: TRBJ2-2; CDR3aa: CASSLMYGSNTGELFF; CDR3nt: TGTGCCAGCAGTTTAATGTACGGGTCGAACACCGGGGAGCTGTTTTTT